One and the same sample provided the 30 T cell receptor beta chains below, sequenced in a study of beta chain features in type 1 diabetes. Broader study findings: Moderate but significant shortening of TCRB CDR3s was recorded in all four CD4+ subsets from Type 1 diabetes patients.

No cognate antigen is known for these TCRs. As every portion of the isolated RNA was reverse transcribed, the sequencing read expressed TCRB transcripts. TCRdb's copy holds only in-frame clones and misses some; the assay was immunoSEQ multiplex PCR. The sample has some 640,000 clones; roughly 13% are singletons. The sequenced material came from naive CD4+ T cells from blood. The receptors here all came from a man younger than 35 with type 1 diabetes.

V gene TRBV5-1 combines with J gene TRBJ2-7; D is ambiguous. V dropped 4 bases and J dropped 5 bases, with 10 bases sitting between them. CDR3 length equals 12 residues. Per germline, CDR1 SGHRS and CDR2 YFSETQ. CDR3 nucleotides: TGCGCCAGCAGCGCGGTCGTTGACGAGCAGTACTTC. Its translation is CASSAVVDEQYF.

V gene TRBV19 combines with J gene TRBJ1-2, with a weak D call TRBD1 (6 bases). V gave up 4 bases and J gave up 3 bases, with 12 bases separating them. Germline-derived CDR1 and CDR2 are LNHDA and SQIVND (reference sequence). The CDR3 sequence is 14 residues long. The CDR3 loop reads CASSTRDNDYGYTF. The CDR3 region has the DNA TGTGCCAGTAGTACCAGGGACAATGACTATGGCTACACCTTC.

The chain uses TRBV29-1 and TRBJ2-5; D is unresolved. Trimming removed 7 bases from V and 5 bases from J, with 14 bases in between. CDR1 and CDR2 from the germline V gene are SQVTM and ANQGSEA. This CDR3 has 12 residues. In DNA form, the CDR3 reads TGCAGCGCCCAGACTGGGGTGGAGACCCAGTACTTC. Translation gives CSAQTGVETQYF.

This clone was seen a handful of times. The chain has TRBV7-9 and TRBJ2-4; tentatively, D is TRBD2 (6 bases). CDR3 length: 14 residues. Trimming removed 3 bases from V and 6 bases from J, with 12 bases in between. Germline V CDR1 and CDR2: SEHNR, FQNEAQ (reference sequence). The chain's CDR3 is CASSLSGVGNIQYF. The CDR3 nucleotides are TGTGCCAGCAGCTTGTCGGGGGTGGGAAACATTCAGTACTTC. The variable domain in full, with the rest retrieved from reference TRBV7-9 and TRBJ2-4, is DTGVSQNPRHKITKRGQNVTFRCDPISEHNRLYWYRQTLGQGPEFLTYFQNEAQLEKSRLLSDRFSAERPKGSFSTLEIQRTEQGDSAMYLCASSLSGVGNIQYFGAGTRLSVL.

The CDR3 DNA follows: TGTGCCAGCAGCTTAGTACGGACTAGCGTCTACGAGCAGTACTTC. Translated, it gives CASSLVRTSVYEQYF. The chain couples TRBV7-2 to TRBJ2-7; 9 positions agree with TRBD2. The trim removed 1 base at V and 3 bases at J, leaving 4 bases unmatched. The CDR3 totals 15 residues. The germline gives CDR1 SGHTA, CDR2 FQGNSA.

CDR3 nucleotide sequence: TGTGCCAGCTCACCACCGGGGACCGCTAAGGGCTATGGCTACACCTTC. Translated, it gives CASSPPGTAKGYGYTF. J is TRBJ1-2 and V is TRBV18, with D perhaps TRBD1 (5 bases). Germline CDR1 and CDR2: KGHSH and LQKENI. There are 16 residues in the CDR3. Trimming cost V 0 bases and J 4 bases, with 15 bases left between them. The full variable domain, completed using reference TRBV18 and TRBJ1-2, is NAGVMQNPRHLVRRRGQEARLRCSPMKGHSHVYWYRQLPEEGLKFMVYLQKENIIDESGMPKERFSAEFPKEGPSILRIQQVVRGDSAAYFCASSPPGTAKGYGYTFGSGTRLTVV.

This clone was counted between two and nine times. The chain uses TRBV5-4 and TRBJ1-2; 7 bases align to TRBD1. CDR1 and CDR2 from the germline V gene are SGHNT and YYREEE (reference sequence). The CDR3 spans 14 residues. Germline trimming cut 3 bases from V and 4 bases from J; bases unmatched to any gene: 6. The CDR3 nucleotides are TGTGCCAGCAGCTCAACAGGGGCCGGCTATGGCTACACCTTC. Translated, it gives CASSSTGAGYGYTF.

The chain has TRBV27 and TRBJ1-1, with D perhaps matching TRBD1 (6 bases). V was trimmed by 2 bases and J by 4 bases, leaving 11 bases between them. This CDR3 is 14 amino acids long. Germline CDR1 and CDR2: MNHEY and SMNVEV (reference sequence). CDR3 residues: CASSLGGLGTEAFF. In DNA, the CDR3 is TGTGCCAGCAGTTTAGGGGGGCTGGGCACTGAAGCTTTCTTT.

V is TRBV7-9 and J is TRBJ1-5; D is ambiguous. Per the germline V gene, CDR1 is SEHNR and CDR2 is FQNEAQ (reference sequence). CDR3 length equals 16 residues. V shed 0 bases and J shed 3 bases, with 12 bases lying between them. The CDR3 spells CASSLALTTFNQPQHF. In nucleotides, the CDR3 is TGTGCCAGCAGCTTAGCGCTTACCACTTTCAATCAGCCCCAGCATTTT.

The sample holds a few counts of this clone. As DNA, the CDR3 is TGTGCCAGCAGCTTAGATTTGGGACAGCTTCTCTCTGGGGCCAACGTCCTGACTTTC. It codes for CASSLDLGQLLSGANVLTF. The V gene is TRBV7-6, the J gene TRBJ2-6; 7 nucleotides align to TRBD1. Trimming removed 1 base from V and 0 bases from J; junction bases left unmatched: 9. Germline-derived CDR1 and CDR2 are SGHVS and FNYEAQ. The CDR3 totals 19 residues.

This clone was recorded a few times. The J gene is TRBJ2-3, the V gene TRBV5-4; a weak D match, TRBD2 (7 bases). The ends were cut back, 3 bases at V and 2 bases at J, with 13 bases in the middle. Germline-derived CDR1 and CDR2 are SGHNT and YYREEE (reference sequence). This CDR3 has 15 amino acids. The CDR3 loop reads CASSSGGGNTDTQYF. The CDR3 DNA reads TGTGCCAGCAGCTCGGGGGGCGGGAACACAGATACGCAGTATTTT.

The J gene is TRBJ2-5, the V gene TRBV28; 11 bases agree with TRBD1. Unmatched junction bases numbered 4, after V lost 3 bases and J lost 4 bases. The CDR3 runs to 15 residues. From germline, CDR1 is MDHEN and CDR2 SYDVKM. The CDR3 loop is CASSFGGQGGETQYF. DNA for the CDR3: TGTGCCAGCAGTTTCGGGGGACAGGGGGGAGAGACCCAGTACTTC.

The chain employs TRBV4-3 and TRBJ2-3; 7 bases match TRBD2. In germline, CDR1 is LGHNA, CDR2 YSLEER. CDR3 length: 14 amino acids. The junction had 11 bases not matched to a gene; V was cut back by 5 bases and J by 9 bases. This chain's CDR3 is CASSDETWRGTQYF. The CDR3 DNA sequence: TGCGCCAGCAGCGACGAGACATGGCGGGGGACGCAGTATTTT.

The genes are TRBV14 and TRBJ2-1; D uncertain. This CDR3 is built from 14 residues. The ends were cut back, 1 base at V and 9 bases at J, with 13 bases in the middle. CDR1 and CDR2 from the germline V gene are SGHDN and FVKESK. In DNA form, the CDR3 reads TGTGCCAGCAGCCAAGTGTTCTCCGGCGGTGAGCAGTTCTTC. This translates into CASSQVFSGGEQFF.

The chain uses TRBV7-9 and TRBJ2-7; D unresolved. Germline values: CDR1 SEHNR, CDR2 FQNEAQ (reference sequence). Trimming pared 5 bases from V and 2 bases from J, leaving 10 bases between. This CDR3 region has 13 residues. The chain's CDR3 is CASSPDGAYEQYF. CDR3 in DNA: TGTGCCAGCAGCCCGGACGGAGCCTACGAGCAGTACTTC.

In this sample, this clone turned up a few times. The CDR3 region has the DNA TGTGCCTCTGATACTAGCGGGGAGACAGATACGCAGTATTTT. Translated, it gives CASDTSGETDTQYF. The chain has TRBV30 and TRBJ2-3, with 10 bases identical to TRBD2. The CDR3 runs to 14 residues. The germline V gene encodes CDR1 GTSNPN and CDR2 SVGIG (reference sequence). The J segment lost 3 bases and the V segment lost 7 bases, leaving 7 bases of the junction unmatched.

The chain is built from TRBV9 and TRBJ2-6, with D hard to call. This CDR3 is built from 17 residues. Germline V CDR1 and CDR2: SGDLS, YYNGEE. The germline V and J ends were trimmed by 0 bases and 0 bases, with 10 bases remaining between them. The CDR3 coding sequence is TGTGCCAGCAGCGTAGTGGCAGGCCGCTCTGGGGCCAACGTCCTGACTTTC. This translates into CASSVVAGRSGANVLTF.

The sample holds a few counts of this clone. This chain links TRBV18 with TRBJ1-2, with 8 bases aligning to TRBD1. With V trimmed by 3 bases and J by 8 bases, 5 bases remained unmatched. The CDR3 contains 13 residues. Germline V gene lookup returns CDR1 KGHSH and CDR2 LQKENI. The CDR3 DNA sequence: TGTGCCAGCTCACCGGTTGGACAGGGAGGCTACACCTTC. Amino acid sequence: CASSPVGQGGYTF.

The chain has TRBV30 and TRBJ2-2; 10 bases are shared with TRBD1. CDR1 GTSNPN and CDR2 SVGIG come from the germline V gene (reference sequence). V was pared by 4 bases and J by 6 bases, with 5 bases of the junction left unmatched. CDR3 size: 14 residues. Written as DNA, the CDR3 is TGTGCCTGGACGACAGGGGGCGCGTCCGGGGAGCTGTTTTTT. Amino acids: CAWTTGGASGELFF.

The chain joins TRBV10-3 to TRBJ2-7; 7 bases line up with TRBD1. The V gene end was trimmed by 5 bases and the J gene end by 7 bases; junction bases not matched to a gene: 5. Germline-derived CDR1 and CDR2 are ENHRY and SYGVKD. CDR3 length: 12 amino acids. The CDR3 spells CAISFPTGEQYF. As DNA, the CDR3 is TGTGCCATCAGTTTCCCGACAGGGGAGCAGTACTTC.

Only a few counts were recorded for this clone. V usage is TRBV11-1 and J usage is TRBJ2-7, with D tentatively TRBD1 (6 bases). The CDR3 runs 15 residues. Germline lookup yields CDR1 SGHAT and CDR2 FQDESV (reference sequence). The ends were cut back, 2 bases at V and 6 bases at J, with 17 bases in the middle. As DNA, the CDR3 is TGTGCCAGCAGCTTAAGTGACAGGCTGTTGGGCGAGCAGTACTTC. The encoded protein is CASSLSDRLLGEQYF. Full variable domain (missing parts from reference TRBV11-1 and TRBJ2-7): EAEVAQSPRYKITEKSQAVAFWCDPISGHATLYWYRQILGQGPELLVQFQDESVVDDSQLPKDRFSAERLKGVDSTLKIQPAELGDSAMYLCASSLSDRLLGEQYFGPGTRLTVT.

This clone was seen only a few times. V gene TRBV28 combines with J gene TRBJ2-3, with TRBD2 matching 7 bases. This CDR3 is 13 amino acids long. Trimming took 10 bases from V and 1 from J; bases not matched to a gene: 5. Germline-derived CDR1 and CDR2 are MDHEN and SYDVKM. CDR3 nucleotide sequence: TGTGCCACCCAACGGGGGGGCACAGATACGCAGTATTTT. Translating gives CATQRGGTDTQYF.

This clone was seen a few times. V is TRBV9 and J is TRBJ2-1; no clear D gene. Germline CDR1 and CDR2: SGDLS and YYNGEE. The CDR3 is 16 amino acids. Trimming took off 4 bases at V and 7 bases at J, with 21 bases between the two ends. For the CDR3, the DNA is TGTGCCAGCAGCACTCTAGGTGGTTTCGGTGGAAATGAGCAGTTCTTC. This translates into CASSTLGGFGGNEQFF.

This clone came up a few times. V usage is TRBV7-9 and J usage is TRBJ1-2; D is uncertain. This CDR3 is 12 amino acids long. V was trimmed by 1 base and J by 8 bases, leaving 8 bases between them. Germline CDR1 SEHNR, CDR2 FQNEAQ (reference sequence). CDR3 nucleotide sequence: TGTGCCAGCAGCTTAGTGAGAGTCGGCTACACCTTC. Translating it yields CASSLVRVGYTF.

V is TRBV5-1 and J is TRBJ1-1; D is undetermined. This CDR3 comprises 16 residues. Germline CDR1 SGHRS, CDR2 YFSETQ. V dropped 1 base and J dropped 0 bases, with 13 bases sitting between them. DNA of the CDR3: TGCGCCAGCAGCTTGTCGGCAGGAGATTTGAACACTGAAGCTTTCTTT. Residues: CASSLSAGDLNTEAFF.

This clone was found a few times. V gene TRBV5-1 combines with J gene TRBJ2-5, with D unclear. The CDR3 runs 14 residues. CDR1 and CDR2 from the germline V gene are SGHRS and YFSETQ. Trimming removed 0 bases at V and 5 bases at J, with 11 bases between. The CDR3 DNA follows: TGCGCCAGCAGCTTGGACAGCCCGCCCGAGACCCAGTACTTC. Its translation is CASSLDSPPETQYF.

This clone was picked up a small number of times. At the DNA level, this CDR3 is encoded by other sequences in the same sample as well. V gene TRBV20-1 combines with J gene TRBJ1-5, with no clear D. Germline lookup yields CDR1 DFQATT and CDR2 SNEGSKA (reference sequence). The CDR3 sequence is 11 residues long. Trimming stripped 1 base from V and 4 bases from J, with 2 bases between. The CDR3 sequence: CSARGNQPQHF. The DNA for the CDR3 is TGCAGTGCTAGAGGGAATCAGCCCCAGCATTTT.

This clone was detected only a few times. This chain links TRBV10-3 with TRBJ2-7; 10 nucleotides line up with TRBD2. The CDR3 totals 14 residues. With V trimmed by 3 bases and J by 6 bases, 5 bases remained unmatched. Germline V gene sequence: CDR1 ENHRY, CDR2 SYGVKD. CDR3 loop: CAISDLAGVREQYF. The CDR3 DNA sequence: TGTGCCATCAGTGATCTAGCGGGGGTACGCGAGCAGTACTTC.

This chain connects TRBV9 to TRBJ2-2; D is unresolved. V lost 0 bases and J 0 bases, leaving 9 bases between the germline ends. Germline CDR1 and CDR2: SGDLS and YYNGEE. CDR3 length: 16 amino acids. CDR3 sequence: CASSVAGSANTGELFF. The CDR3 nucleotides read TGTGCCAGCAGCGTAGCCGGCAGCGCGAACACCGGGGAGCTGTTTTTT. The whole variable domain, remainder taken from reference TRBV9 and TRBJ2-2, is DSGVTQTPKHLITATGQRVTLRCSPRSGDLSVYWYQQSLDQGLQFLIQYYNGEERAKGNILERFSAQQFPDLHSELNLSSLELGDSALYFCASSVAGSANTGELFFGEGSRLTVL.

The sample holds a few counts of this clone. The chain couples TRBV27 to TRBJ1-4; no reliable D call. Trimming removed 1 base at V and 11 bases at J, with 5 bases between. This CDR3 spans 11 amino acids. Per the germline V gene, CDR1 is MNHEY and CDR2 is SMNVEV (reference sequence). The CDR3 nucleotides are TGTGCCAGCAGTTTATTTGTCAAACTGTTTTTT. This sequence encodes CASSLFVKLFF.